This TCR beta chain was profiled in a study of blood T cell repertoires in COVID-19. Study-wide context: PBMCs, B-cell-depleted T cells, or T cells were the source of the cDNA or gDNA that made up the material.

The CDR3 loop spans 13 amino acids. Trimming removed 1 base at V and 1 base at J, with 4 bases between. The V gene's germline CDR1 is LNHDA and CDR2 SQIVND (reference sequence). In the authors' workflow: Reference gene primer amplification gave estimated nucleated cell counts. Assay: immunoSEQ multiplex PCR; the TCRdb copy retains only in-frame clones and omits some. V, J and clone size are those of that table, while D and trimming were read from the DNA. The sample lists 100,000 to 150,000 clones, 65% to 80% occurring once. The J gene is TRBJ1-1, the V gene TRBV19; D remains ambiguous. What was sequenced was peripheral blood. This TCR came from a man aged 70 or older with acute or convalescent COVID-19. In DNA, the CDR3 is TGTGCCAGTAGTATAGGACAGAACACTGAAGCTTTCTTT. Translation gives CASSIGQNTEAFF. The whole variable domain, filled in from reference TRBV19 and TRBJ1-1, reads DGGITQSPKYLFRKEGQNVTLSCEQNLNHDAMYWYRQDPGQGLRLIYYSQIVNDFQKGDIAEGYSVSREKKESFPLTVTSAQKNPTAFYLCASSIGQNTEAFFGQGTRLTVV.